The 14 T cell receptor beta chains reported below all come from one sample, sequenced in a study of blood T cells in healthy people across ages. For the second PCR, which ran for roughly 7 to 11 cycles, a sample-barcoded 5' primer and a J-beta primer mix were used. Using its own MiXCR run on the 5' RACE reads, TCRdb lists one record per CDR3 protein. The sample shows about 680,000 distinct CDR3 sequences, around 48% of them seen only once. The sequencing sample was made of blood. All receptors come from a woman aged 55-70 years in good health.

V usage is TRBV10-3 and J usage is TRBJ2-3; 7 nucleotides line up with TRBD2. V trimming: 6 bases; J trimming: 1 base; junction bases outside the gene matches: 16. Per germline, CDR1 ENHRY and CDR2 SYGVKD. CDR3 size: 18 residues. DNA for the CDR3: TGTGCCATCAGCAACACAGAGGGGCGAGCGGGACGCACAGATACGCAGTATTTT. Translated: CAISNTEGRAGRTDTQYF.

The chain has TRBV10-3 and TRBJ2-1; a possible D gene is TRBD2 (6 bases). Between the trimmed V and J ends, which lost 0 bases and 7 bases, there was a span of 13 bases. This CDR3 has 15 residues. Germline V gives CDR1 ENHRY, CDR2 SYGVKD. The DNA of the CDR3 is TGTGCCATCAGTGAGTCAACGGGAGTACTTAATGAGCAGTTCTTC. Translated: CAISESTGVLNEQFF.

This clonotype was counted between two and nine times. Here the CDR3 reads CSVEPTGDWTSGRLGTQYF. For the CDR3, the DNA is TGCAGCGTTGAACCAACGGGCGATTGGACTAGCGGGAGGTTGGGGACCCAGTACTTC. V usage is TRBV29-1 and J usage is TRBJ2-5; 14 bases are a match to TRBD2. With 2 bases clipped from V and 7 bases from J, the junction kept 18 bases outside the gene matches. Germline CDR1 reads SQVTM; CDR2 reads ANQGSEA. The CDR3 spans 19 residues.

The sample holds a few counts of this clonotype. The chain carries TRBV20-1 and TRBJ1-2, with a tentative D call TRBD1 (6 bases). This CDR3 spans 12 amino acids. Germline CDR1 reads DFQATT; CDR2 reads SNEGSKA (reference sequence). The germline V and J ends were trimmed by 1 base and 11 bases, with 14 bases remaining between them. In nucleotides, the CDR3 is TGCAGTGCTAGAGTGGTCGGACAGCCATACACCTTC. Translation: CSARVVGQPYTF.

V and J are TRBV29-1 and TRBJ2-7; the D is unclear. Looked up from germline, CDR1 is SQVTM and CDR2 is ANQGSEA. The V and J ends lost 0 bases and 4 bases respectively, with 25 bases between them. The CDR3 is 18 residues long. CDR3 protein: CSVEDRAVGPNLGYEQYF. DNA for the CDR3: TGCAGCGTTGAAGATCGGGCGGTAGGGCCAAATCTCGGGTACGAGCAGTACTTC.

V is TRBV29-1 and J is TRBJ2-7, with TRBD1 identical over 8 bases. CDR3 length equals 14 residues. Germline V gene data show CDR1 as SQVTM and CDR2 as ANQGSEA. Trimming removed 4 bases from V and 3 bases from J; junction bases left unmatched: 8. The CDR3 spells CSVGLDRGVYEQYF. The CDR3 nucleotides read TGCAGCGTTGGCCTTGACAGGGGCGTCTACGAGCAGTACTTC.

This clonotype showed up just a few times. The V call is TRBV29-1, the J call TRBJ2-3, with 8 nucleotides matching TRBD2. V trimming: 8 bases; J trimming: 4 bases; junction bases outside the gene matches: 14. Germline values: CDR1 SQVTM, CDR2 ANQGSEA. The CDR3 covers 15 residues. The CDR3 nucleotides read TGCAGCCTCGCTTTAGCGGGACCCCCCCCAGATACGCAGTATTTT. It is translated as CSLALAGPPPDTQYF.

The chain recombines TRBV9 with TRBJ2-3; 7 bases are shared with TRBD2. CDR1 SGDLS and CDR2 YYNGEE come from the germline V gene. V lost 0 bases to trimming and J lost 4 bases; unmatched junction nucleotides: 8. The CDR3 covers 16 residues. The CDR3 region has the DNA TGTGCCAGCAGCGTAGTTGAGGGAGGGCCCCCAGATACGCAGTATTTT. Amino acids: CASSVVEGGPPDTQYF.

The gene calls are TRBV5-1 and TRBJ2-1; a weak D match, TRBD1 (5 bases). Germline V lookup: CDR1 SGHRS, CDR2 YFSETQ. The CDR3 totals 13 residues. The V end lost 4 bases, the J end lost 10 bases, and 15 bases lay between the germline ends. The CDR3 spells CASSQPDRGEQFF. In DNA form, the CDR3 reads TGCGCCAGCAGCCAACCTGACAGAGGAGAGCAGTTCTTC.

The chain joins TRBV20-1 to TRBJ2-1, with 8 nucleotides matching TRBD2. The J segment lost 14 bases and the V segment lost 4 bases, leaving 22 bases of the junction unmatched. Germline V gene sequence: CDR1 DFQATT, CDR2 SNEGSKA (reference sequence). There are 16 residues in the CDR3. The CDR3 is CSAKDQGAGALGVEFF. CDR3 bases: TGCAGTGCTAAGGATCAAGGAGCGGGAGCCTTAGGGGTGGAGTTCTTC.

This chain joins TRBV7-2 and TRBJ2-5; TRBD1 or TRBD2 may be the D gene (5 bases each). Trimming left V 1 base short and J 5 bases short, with 17 bases between. This CDR3 has 16 amino acids. Germline V CDR1 and CDR2: SGHTA, FQGNSA. This CDR3 reads CASSLGWGWLEETQYF. CDR3 bases: TGTGCCAGCAGCTTAGGTTGGGGGTGGCTAGAGGAGACCCAGTACTTC.

The CDR3 DNA reads as TGCAGTGCTAGAGGGATCGAGGAAGGTGGCCACGAGCAGTACTTC. It codes for CSARGIEEGGHEQYF. The genes are TRBV20-1 and TRBJ2-5; unclear D gene. The closer fit of TRBJ2-7 to the DNA end suggests the J call may be wrong. The CDR3 covers 15 residues. The germline CDR1 and CDR2 sequences are DFQATT and SNEGSKA (reference sequence).

V usage is TRBV5-5 and J usage is TRBJ2-1; D not resolved. Trimming removed 0 bases at V and 7 bases at J, with 14 bases between. The germline V gene has CDR1 SGHKS and CDR2 YYEKEE (reference sequence). The CDR3 contains 15 residues. The CDR3 here is CASSLAGDDLNEQFF. CDR3 nucleotide sequence: TGTGCCAGCAGCTTGGCCGGTGACGATCTTAATGAGCAGTTCTTC.

This clonotype was counted between two and nine times. This chain connects TRBV28 to TRBJ2-7; 10 bases map to TRBD1. From germline, CDR1 is MDHEN and CDR2 SYDVKM. J lost 2 bases, V lost 8 bases, and 3 bases had no gene match. This CDR3 has 13 amino acids. CDR3 amino acids: CASGTGVPYEQYF. In nucleotides, the CDR3 is TGTGCCAGCGGGACAGGGGTCCCCTACGAGCAGTACTTC. The entire variable domain, with the rest obtained from reference TRBV28 and TRBJ2-7, is as follows: DVKVTQSSRYLVKRTGEKVFLECVQDMDHENMFWYRQDPGLGLRLIYFSYDVKMKEKGDIPEGYSVSREKKERFSLILESASTNQTSMYLCASGTGVPYEQYFGPGTRLTVT.